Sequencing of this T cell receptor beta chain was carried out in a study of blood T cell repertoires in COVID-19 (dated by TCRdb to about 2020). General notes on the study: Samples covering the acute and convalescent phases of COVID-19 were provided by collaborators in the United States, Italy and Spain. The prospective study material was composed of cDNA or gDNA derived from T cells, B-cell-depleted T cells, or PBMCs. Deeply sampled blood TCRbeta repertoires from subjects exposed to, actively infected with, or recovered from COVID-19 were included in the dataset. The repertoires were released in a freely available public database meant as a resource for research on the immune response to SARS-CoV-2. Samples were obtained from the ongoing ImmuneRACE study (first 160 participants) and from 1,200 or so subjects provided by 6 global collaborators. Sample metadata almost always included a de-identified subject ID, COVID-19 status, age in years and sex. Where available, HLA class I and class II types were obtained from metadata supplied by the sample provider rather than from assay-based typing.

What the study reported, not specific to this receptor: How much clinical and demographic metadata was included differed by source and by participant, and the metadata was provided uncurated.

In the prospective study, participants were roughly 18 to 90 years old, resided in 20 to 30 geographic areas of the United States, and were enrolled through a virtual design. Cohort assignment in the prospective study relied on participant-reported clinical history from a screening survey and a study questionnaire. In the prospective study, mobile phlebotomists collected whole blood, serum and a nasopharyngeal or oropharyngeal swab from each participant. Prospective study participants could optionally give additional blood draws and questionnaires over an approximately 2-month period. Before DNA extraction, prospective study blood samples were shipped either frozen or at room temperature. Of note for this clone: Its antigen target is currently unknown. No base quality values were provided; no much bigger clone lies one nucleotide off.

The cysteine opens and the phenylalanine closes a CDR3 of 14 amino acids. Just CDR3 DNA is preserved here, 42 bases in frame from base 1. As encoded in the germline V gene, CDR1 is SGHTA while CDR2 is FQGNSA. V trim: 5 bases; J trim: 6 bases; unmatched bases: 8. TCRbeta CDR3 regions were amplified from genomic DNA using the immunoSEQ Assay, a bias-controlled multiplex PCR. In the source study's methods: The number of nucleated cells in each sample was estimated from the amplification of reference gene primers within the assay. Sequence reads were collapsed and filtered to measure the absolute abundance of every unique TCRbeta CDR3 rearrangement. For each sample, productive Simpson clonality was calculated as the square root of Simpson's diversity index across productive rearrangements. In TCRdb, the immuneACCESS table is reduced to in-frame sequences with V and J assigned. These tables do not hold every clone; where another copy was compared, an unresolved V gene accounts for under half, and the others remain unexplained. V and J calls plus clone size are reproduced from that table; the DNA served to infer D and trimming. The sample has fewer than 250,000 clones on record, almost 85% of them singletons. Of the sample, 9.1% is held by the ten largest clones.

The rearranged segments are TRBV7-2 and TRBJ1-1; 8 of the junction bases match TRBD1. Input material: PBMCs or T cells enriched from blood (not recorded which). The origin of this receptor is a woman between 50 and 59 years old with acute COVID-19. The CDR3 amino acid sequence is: CASSAWTGFSEAFF. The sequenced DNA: TGTGCCAGCAGCGCCTGGACAGGGTTTTCTGAAGCTTTCTTT.